Shown below are 23 T cell receptor beta chains from a single sample sequenced in a study of sequential checkpoint blockade in melanoma. Using immunoSEQ multiplex PCR, the repertoire was profiled, and TCRdb retains in-frame clones only, with some absent. This table has about 22,000 clones, 65% to 75% appearing once. Treatment reported: randomized to nivolumab then ipilimumab (arm A) or the reverse (arm B). Sample: CD8+ T cells sorted from blood (inferred from file names), taken from a patient given nivolumab and ipilimumab in sequence. These receptors came from a human donor with melanoma.

In its sample, this clone is medium-sized. V and J are TRBV10-3 and TRBJ2-7, with 12 bases that match TRBD1. The germline gives CDR1 ENHRY, CDR2 SYGVKD. This CDR3 has 15 amino acids. The V segment lost 3 bases and the J segment 5 bases; nucleotides outside the gene matches: 5. CDR3 in amino acids: CAISDPGTGGNEQYF. The CDR3 DNA follows: TGTGCCATCAGTGATCCTGGGACAGGGGGCAACGAGCAGTACTTC.

The chain combines TRBV28 with TRBJ1-2; no clear D gene. V was shortened by 10 bases and J by 6 bases, with 9 bases between the two germline ends. CDR1 is MDHEN and CDR2 is SYDVKM in the germline V gene. The CDR3 consists of 10 residues. The CDR3 nucleotides read TGTGCCACCAACGGGGATGGCTACACCTTC. Its protein is CATNGDGYTF.

The chain carries TRBV27 and TRBJ2-5, with TRBD2 matching over 13 bases. This CDR3 is 16 amino acids long. Germline V gives CDR1 MNHEY, CDR2 SMNVEV (reference sequence). With V trimmed by 4 bases and J by 4 bases, 6 bases remained unmatched. The CDR3 loop is CASSSRLAGGLETQYF. CDR3 in DNA: TGTGCCAGCAGTTCCCGACTAGCGGGGGGCCTAGAGACCCAGTACTTC.

The chain has TRBV5-6 and TRBJ2-6; D is ambiguous. Germline V gene lookup returns CDR1 SGHDT and CDR2 YYEEEE. V was trimmed by 7 bases and J by 0 bases, leaving 11 bases between them. This CDR3 contains 15 residues. The CDR3 nucleotides are TGTGCCAGCGGTCCAGGCATCTCTGGGGCCAACGTCCTGACTTTC. This encodes CASGPGISGANVLTF.

In DNA form, the CDR3 reads TGTGCCAGCGAATCTTCCTTCCTATTCGAGCAGTACTTC. It yields the protein CASESSFLFEQYF. The chain couples TRBV7-9 to TRBJ2-7; D is unclear. Germline V gene sequence: CDR1 SEHNR, CDR2 FQNEAQ (reference sequence). The CDR3 runs 13 residues. V was pared by 8 bases and J by 6 bases, with 17 bases between.

The chain recombines TRBV5-6 with TRBJ1-6, with D tentatively TRBD1 (6 bases). V was trimmed by 4 bases and J by 6 bases, leaving 14 bases between them. Germline V gives CDR1 SGHDT, CDR2 YYEEEE. The CDR3 has 15 amino acids. The CDR3, as DNA: TGTGCCAGCAGCGCAGACAGGAGATTTAATTCACCCCTCCACTTT. Protein: CASSADRRFNSPLHF.

The V and J genes are TRBV4-2 and TRBJ1-1; 10 bases map to TRBD1. Trimming at V came to 0 bases and at J to 3 bases, leaving 7 bases not matched to a gene. There are 17 residues in the CDR3. From germline, CDR1 is LGHNA and CDR2 YNFKEQ. The CDR3 loop is CASSQDSAGTGDTEAFF. The CDR3 nucleotides are TGTGCCAGCAGCCAAGATTCAGCCGGGACAGGGGACACTGAAGCTTTCTTT.

This chain joins TRBV9 and TRBJ2-1, with 10 positions matching TRBD1. Trimming cost V 0 bases and J 2 bases; bases outside gene matches: 2. The CDR3 length is 16 residues. Germline V CDR1 and CDR2: SGDLS, YYNGEE. The CDR3 loop reads CASSVGDRGAYNEQFF. CDR3 in DNA: TGTGCCAGCAGCGTAGGGGACAGGGGAGCCTACAATGAGCAGTTCTTC.

The chain uses TRBV9 and TRBJ1-2; unclear D gene. V shed 3 bases and J shed 4 bases, with 16 bases lying between them. This CDR3 spans 15 amino acids. CDR1 and CDR2 from the germline V gene are SGDLS and YYNGEE. In DNA form, the CDR3 reads TGTGCCAGCAGCGGCTTCGACCGGGATCTCTATGGCTACACCTTC. Its protein product is CASSGFDRDLYGYTF.

This clone has just a few counts. The gene calls are TRBV6-1 and TRBJ1-2; 7 bases map to TRBD1. The V gene's germline CDR1 is MNHNS and CDR2 SASEGT. V lost 4 bases to trimming and J lost 4 bases; unmatched junction nucleotides: 15. CDR3 length: 17 residues. The CDR3 loop is CASSADLFTGQVYGYTF. The CDR3, as DNA: TGTGCCAGCAGTGCAGACTTATTTACTGGACAGGTCTATGGCTACACCTTC.

This chain links TRBV12-2 with TRBJ2-3; the DNA was not used to check the table's D call, TRBD2. TRBV12-2 is classified as a pseudogene. This CDR3 is 19 amino acids long. The CDR3 DNA is TGTGCAAGTCGCTCAGAACTAGCGGGGGGGGCGTCCCCTGGGGATACGCAGTATTTT. It yields the protein CASRSELAGGASPGDTQYF.

This clone was observed a handful of times. The chain is built from TRBV5-6 and TRBJ2-2, with 9 bases matching TRBD2. The J segment lost 3 bases and the V segment lost 6 bases, leaving 12 bases of the junction unmatched. CDR3 length equals 17 residues. The V gene's germline CDR1 is SGHDT and CDR2 YYEEEE. The CDR3 spells CASIRRGGDYYTGELFF. The CDR3 DNA is TGTGCCAGCATACGGCGCGGGGGGGATTATTACACCGGGGAGCTGTTTTTT.

V gene TRBV27 combines with J gene TRBJ2-7; D possibly corresponds to TRBD2 (6 bases). Per germline, CDR1 MNHEY and CDR2 SMNVEV (reference sequence). The CDR3 runs to 13 residues. V dropped 7 bases and J dropped 2 bases, with 12 bases sitting between them. The DNA for the CDR3 is TGTGCCAGCAATTTGGGACTGACCTACGAGCAGTACGTC. It specifies CASNLGLTYEQYV.

The rearrangement links TRBV5-4 to TRBJ2-6; TRBD1 might be the D (5 bases). V was trimmed by 1 base and J by 2 bases, leaving 13 bases between them. The CDR3 covers 17 residues. The germline gives CDR1 SGHNT, CDR2 YYREEE (reference sequence). CDR3 in DNA: TGTGCCAGCAGCTTGTTCAGGGATTACACTGGGGCCAACGTCCTGACTTTC. This codes for CASSLFRDYTGANVLTF.

This chain links TRBV5-1 with TRBJ2-3, with 10 positions matching TRBD2. The germline V gene has CDR1 SGHRS and CDR2 YFSETQ. J gave up 5 bases and V 0 bases, and 6 bases lay outside the gene matches. CDR3 length: 16 amino acids. This chain's CDR3 is CASSLGAGGPGDTQYF. CDR3 DNA sequence: TGCGCCAGCAGCTTGGGAGCGGGGGGGCCTGGAGATACGCAGTATTTT.

The chain couples TRBV9 to TRBJ2-5, with 11 bases matching TRBD2. This CDR3 has 17 residues. V lost 2 bases to trimming and J lost 0 bases; unmatched junction nucleotides: 6. Germline V gives CDR1 SGDLS, CDR2 YYNGEE. The CDR3 DNA sequence: TGTGCCAGCAGCGTGACTAGCGGGGAATTCTACCAAGAGACCCAGTACTTC. Translation: CASSVTSGEFYQETQYF.

This clone was found a few times. This chain connects TRBV11-1 to TRBJ2-5, with 9 bases identical to TRBD2. CDR1 is SGHAT and CDR2 is FQDESV in the germline V gene (reference sequence). With 6 bases clipped from V and 2 bases from J, the junction kept 4 bases outside the gene matches. The CDR3 spans 14 residues. The CDR3 region is CASRKGLAQETQYF. CDR3 nucleotides: TGTGCCAGCAGGAAAGGACTAGCGCAAGAGACCCAGTACTTC.

The gene calls are TRBV4-1 and TRBJ1-6; 7 bases match TRBD1. J gave up 10 bases and V 1 base, and 7 bases lay outside the gene matches. The CDR3 loop spans 15 amino acids. Germline V gene sequence: CDR1 MGHRA, CDR2 YSYEKL. CDR3 amino acids: CASSQGDRVTSPLHF. CDR3 sequence (DNA): TGCGCCAGCAGCCAAGGCGACAGGGTCACGTCACCCCTCCACTTT.

The chain joins TRBV14 to TRBJ1-2; 7 positions agree with TRBD1. Germline values: CDR1 SGHDN, CDR2 FVKESK. Germline trimming cut 4 bases from V and 3 bases from J; bases unmatched to any gene: 2. This CDR3 is 13 amino acids long. In DNA, the CDR3 is TGTGCCAGCAGCCCAGGGACAGACTATGGCTACACCTTC. It yields the protein CASSPGTDYGYTF.

The chain employs TRBV28 and TRBJ1-1; a weak D match, TRBD1 (5 bases). CDR3 size: 12 residues. With 10 bases removed from V and 5 bases from J, the gap between germline ends came to 14 bases. Germline V CDR1 and CDR2: MDHEN, SYDVKM. CDR3 coding DNA: TGTGCCACGGAACTACAGGCGACTGAAGCTTTCTTT. Translating it yields CATELQATEAFF.

The rearrangement links TRBV6-5 to TRBJ2-5, with a weak D call TRBD1 (6 bases). The end of the DNA aligns better with TRBJ2-7, so the J call may be wrong. The germline gives CDR1 MNHEY, CDR2 SVGAGI. The CDR3 runs 14 residues. CDR3 sequence (DNA): TGTGCCAGCATGGGGGCGGAGAGCTCCTACGAGCAGTACTTC. This codes for CASMGAESSYEQYF.

The chain couples TRBV5-4 to TRBJ1-2; a weak D match, TRBD1 (6 bases). The CDR3 runs 14 residues. The V and J ends lost 5 bases and 6 bases respectively, with 17 bases between them. The V gene's germline CDR1 is SGHNT and CDR2 YYREEE (reference sequence). DNA for the CDR3: TGTGCCAGCAGGCCCGAGCGGGGGGCAAATGGCTACACCTTC. Residues: CASRPERGANGYTF.

This chain uses TRBV4-1 with TRBJ2-1; D might be TRBD2 (6 bases). Germline CDR1 MGHRA, CDR2 YSYEKL. The CDR3 is 14 amino acids. The V end lost 2 bases, the J end lost 10 bases, and 15 bases lay between the germline ends. The CDR3 loop is CASSQPLRGNEQFF. The CDR3 nucleotides are TGCGCCAGCAGCCAACCCCTCCGCGGGAACGAGCAGTTCTTC.